These 21 T cell receptor beta chains were all obtained from the same sample, sequenced in a study of cytomegalovirus exposure and HLA in healthy donors (dated by TCRdb to about 2017). Library method: the immunoSEQ multiplex PCR assay. For the multiplex PCR, a mixture combining 60 forward primers for TCR Vbeta segments and 13 reverse primers for TCR Jbeta segments was used. This immuneACCESS table, as held by TCRdb, lists in-frame sequences with V and J called but not all clones. Of the missing ones, under half trace to an unresolved V gene in checked studies; the others have no known cause. The sample records over 150,000 clones, 77% of which are singletons. The ten largest clones represent 1.4% of the sample. The sequencing input was PBMCs. All receptors come from a woman in her 30s in good health and CMV-seropositive.

Comment on this clone: This CDR3 is also generated by other DNA sequences in the sample. This chain uses TRBV20-1 with TRBJ2-7; D is ambiguous. This CDR3 region has 11 residues. V lost 0 bases and J 3 bases, leaving 3 bases between the germline ends. Germline CDR1 and CDR2: DFQATT and SNEGSKA (reference sequence). The CDR3 DNA follows: TGCAGTGCTAGAGACAGCTACGAGCAGTACTTC. Protein: CSARDSYEQYF.

V is TRBV5-1 and J is TRBJ2-1; 8 bases are a match to TRBD2. V shed 1 base, J shed 0 bases, and the junction held 3 bases outside the gene matches. Germline V lookup: CDR1 SGHRS, CDR2 YFSETQ. The CDR3 covers 16 residues. The DNA of the CDR3 is TGCGCCAGCAGCTTGACTAGCGGCAACTCCTACAATGAGCAGTTCTTC. This sequence encodes CASSLTSGNSYNEQFF.

The V call is TRBV19, the J call TRBJ2-7, with D maybe TRBD2 (5 bases). With 3 bases removed from V and 2 bases from J, the gap between germline ends came to 14 bases. Per the germline V gene, CDR1 is LNHDA and CDR2 is SQIVND (reference sequence). CDR3 length: 15 residues. The chain's CDR3 is CASSIAAAGAYEQYF. CDR3 bases: TGTGCCAGTAGTATTGCGGCTGCCGGGGCCTACGAGCAGTACTTC.

The CDR3: CASSSSSIGAYEQYF. The CDR3 DNA reads TGTGCCAGCAGTTCCTCTAGCATCGGGGCCTACGAGCAGTACTTC. This chain connects TRBV28 to TRBJ2-7; D might be TRBD2 (5 bases). CDR3 length: 15 residues. CDR1 is MDHEN, CDR2 SYDVKM, per germline. The V end lost 4 bases, the J end lost 2 bases, and 15 bases lay between the germline ends.

The chain joins TRBV9 to TRBJ2-5; TRBD2 agrees at 8 bases. The CDR3 spans 17 residues. Trimming removed 3 bases from V and 4 bases from J; junction bases left unmatched: 14. Germline CDR1 and CDR2: SGDLS and YYNGEE. The CDR3 loop reads CASSALGGEARVETQYF. The CDR3 DNA reads TGTGCCAGCAGCGCGCTCGGGGGGGAGGCCCGAGTAGAGACCCAGTACTTC.

This chain joins TRBV6-4 and TRBJ2-7, with 9 bases identical to TRBD2. Germline CDR1 is MRHNA and CDR2 is SNTAGT. V shed 4 bases, J shed 4 bases, and the junction held 2 bases outside the gene matches. This CDR3 comprises 13 residues. The CDR3 DNA reads TGTGCCAGCAGTGCGCGGGAGGGTTACGAGCAGTACTTC. Its protein is CASSAREGYEQYF.

The rearrangement joins TRBV6-5 to TRBJ1-2; D gene ambiguous. Germline CDR1 and CDR2: MNHEY and SVGAGI. This CDR3 region has 12 residues. The ends were cut back, 7 bases at V and 0 bases at J, with 6 bases in the middle. DNA of the CDR3: TGTGCCAGCAAACAGCCTAACTATGGCTACACCTTC. Its protein product is CASKQPNYGYTF.

The J gene is TRBJ1-1, the V gene TRBV2; D call uncertain. CDR3 size: 12 residues. Trimming pared 5 bases from V and 5 bases from J, leaving 9 bases between. The V gene's germline CDR1 is SNHLY and CDR2 FYNNEI. Here the CDR3 reads CASSYTGTEAFF. CDR3 nucleotides: TGTGCCAGCAGTTATACGGGGACTGAAGCTTTCTTT. Using reference TRBV2 and TRBJ1-1 for the parts outside the CDR3, the full variable domain is EPEVTQTPSHQVTQMGQEVILRCVPISNHLYFYWYRQILGQKVEFLVSFYNNEISEKSEIFDDQFSVERPDGSNFTLKIRSTKLEDSAMYFCASSYTGTEAFFGQGTRLTVV.

This rearrangement joins TRBV29-1 to TRBJ1-2; 9 positions match TRBD1. From germline, CDR1 is SQVTM and CDR2 ANQGSEA. CDR3 length equals 15 residues. V was clipped by 6 bases and J by 4 bases; unmatched bases: 12. CDR3 bases: TGCAGCGTGGTGAACGCTCCGGGACAGGGCTATGGCTACACCTTC. Amino acids: CSVVNAPGQGYGYTF. Using reference TRBV29-1 and TRBJ1-2 for the parts outside the CDR3, the full variable domain is SAVISQKPSRDICQRGTSLTIQCQVDSQVTMMFWYRQQPGQSLTLIATANQGSEATYESGFVIDKFPISRPNLTFSTLTVSNMSPEDSSIYLCSVVNAPGQGYGYTFGSGTRLTVV.

The gene calls are TRBV7-2 and TRBJ1-2; D perhaps matches TRBD1 (6 bases). The CDR3 covers 13 residues. CDR1 is SGHTA, CDR2 FQGNSA, per germline. The V end was cut by 1 base, the J end by 8 bases, with 11 bases between. CDR3: CASSLDRVKGYTF. The CDR3 nucleotides are TGTGCCAGCAGCTTAGACAGGGTAAAAGGCTACACCTTC.

The rearrangement uses TRBV7-2 and TRBJ1-5; D gene ambiguous. This CDR3 contains 15 residues. Trimming left V 4 bases short and J 4 bases short, with 14 bases between. CDR1 and CDR2 (germline): SGHTA, FQGNSA. This CDR3 is CASSSTSTPNQPQHF. CDR3 nucleotide sequence: TGTGCCAGCAGCTCGACAAGTACACCTAATCAGCCCCAGCATTTT.

This clone is medium-sized in the sample. The V call is TRBV2, the J call TRBJ2-7; 10 positions agree with TRBD1. Looked up from germline, CDR1 is SNHLY and CDR2 is FYNNEI. The CDR3 runs 15 residues. Trimming cost V 6 bases and J 7 bases; bases outside gene matches: 12. CDR3 coding DNA: TGTGCCAGCAGGGAACCGGGACAGGGGATTTGGGAGCAGTACTTC. Protein product: CASREPGQGIWEQYF.

This chain joins TRBV7-9 and TRBJ2-7, with D tentatively TRBD2 (6 bases). The CDR3 has 14 residues. Germline CDR1 reads SEHNR; CDR2 reads FQNEAQ (reference sequence). Trimming took off 2 bases at V and 1 base at J, with 9 bases between the two ends. The CDR3 region has the DNA TGTGCCAGCAGCTTACAACTAGCATCCTACGAGCAGTACTTC. Encoded protein: CASSLQLASYEQYF.

CDR3 DNA: TGTGCCAGCAGCCCTACAGGGACAGGCGGCAATCAGCCCCAGCATTTT. It is translated as CASSPTGTGGNQPQHF. The chain has TRBV7-3 and TRBJ1-5, with 8 bases that match TRBD1. The CDR3 is 16 amino acids. V lost 5 bases, J lost 2 bases, and 8 bases stayed unmatched. Germline CDR1 SGHTA, CDR2 FQGTGA. The full variable domain, completed using reference TRBV7-3 and TRBJ1-5, is GAGVSQTPSNKVTEKGKYVELRCDPISGHTALYWYRQSLGQGPEFLIYFQGTGAADDSGLPNDRFFAVRPEGSVSTLKIQRTERGDSAVYLCASSPTGTGGNQPQHFGDGTRLSIL.

This clone occurred once. This chain joins TRBV5-4 and TRBJ1-2; 8 nucleotides line up with TRBD1. Germline values: CDR1 SGHNT, CDR2 YYREEE (reference sequence). With V trimmed by 1 base and J by 7 bases, 3 bases remained unmatched. This CDR3 has 13 residues. The CDR3 reads CASSLQGAPGYTF. CDR3 nucleotide sequence: TGTGCCAGCAGCTTGCAGGGGGCGCCTGGCTACACCTTC.

V and J are TRBV5-1 and TRBJ1-1, with D possibly being TRBD1 (6 bases). Looked up from germline, CDR1 is SGHRS and CDR2 is YFSETQ. Deletions cut 3 bases from V and 5 bases from J, with 17 bases between. This CDR3 comprises 15 residues. The CDR3 DNA sequence: TGCGCCAGCAGCTCCGAAGGGGGTTCGCTGACTGAAGCTTTCTTT. This encodes CASSSEGGSLTEAFF.

J is TRBJ2-5 and V is TRBV11-2; D is possibly TRBD1 (6 bases). Per the germline V gene, CDR1 is SGHAT and CDR2 is FQNNGV. This CDR3 comprises 16 residues. The V and J ends lost 5 bases and 3 bases respectively, with 19 bases between them. The chain's CDR3 is CASSPALLRGEETQYF. DNA of the CDR3: TGTGCCAGCAGCCCTGCATTACTCAGGGGTGAAGAGACCCAGTACTTC.

This chain joins TRBV11-2 and TRBJ2-2, with 7 positions matching TRBD1. The CDR3 extends over 16 amino acids. Germline CDR1 and CDR2: SGHAT and FQNNGV. V trimming: 5 bases; J trimming: 5 bases; junction bases outside the gene matches: 11. DNA for the CDR3: TGTGCCAGCAGCCCACAGGGGTTTCAATCGACCGGGGAGCTGTTTTTT. Its translation: CASSPQGFQSTGELFF.

The chain uses TRBV6-6 and TRBJ2-3, with 8 bases identical to TRBD2. Looked up from germline, CDR1 is MNHNY and CDR2 is SVGAGI (reference sequence). With V trimmed by 8 bases and J by 4 bases, 5 bases remained unmatched. The CDR3 has 13 residues. CDR3 protein: CASGRLASDTQYF. The CDR3 DNA reads TGTGCCAGCGGACGACTAGCGTCAGATACGCAGTATTTT.

This chain connects TRBV27 to TRBJ1-5; 11 bases line up with TRBD1. After removal of 6 bases from V and 4 bases from J, the junction contained 5 bases not matched to a gene. CDR1 and CDR2 from the germline V gene are MNHEY and SMNVEV (reference sequence). The CDR3 sequence is 15 residues long. The CDR3 here is CASRPGTGGNQPQHF. The CDR3 DNA follows: TGTGCCAGCAGACCCGGGACAGGGGGGAATCAGCCCCAGCATTTT.

V and J are TRBV11-2 and TRBJ2-1, with a tentative D call TRBD2 (6 bases). Trimming cost V 2 bases and J 0 bases, with 11 bases left between them. Germline CDR1 and CDR2: SGHAT and FQNNGV. The CDR3 consists of 16 residues. CDR3 protein: CASSLLSSASYNEQFF. CDR3 bases: TGTGCCAGCAGCTTACTTTCTAGCGCCTCCTACAATGAGCAGTTCTTC. The complete variable domain, with remaining parts taken from reference TRBV11-2 and TRBJ2-1, reads EAGVAQSPRYKIIEKRQSVAFWCNPISGHATLYWYQQILGQGPKLLIQFQNNGVVDDSQLPKDRFSAERLKGVDSTLKIQPAKLEDSAVYLCASSLLSSASYNEQFFGPGTRLTVL.